This T cell receptor (beta chain) was documented in a study of T cell repertoires in aging, cancer and after chemotherapy. Study-level findings and limits: Lymphoid organ infiltration in hematological cancer patients may impair thymic emigration or peripheral T cell expansion.

The template was genomic DNA from peripheral blood, not RNA. Germline V gene sequence: CDR1 MNHNS, CDR2 SASEGT. The CDR3 consists of 18 residues. Trimming took 10 bases from V and 2 from J; bases not matched to a gene: 14. Rearranged V-D-J TRB sequences were amplified with a mixed TRB-A/B primer pool. TCRdb processed the multiplex PCR reads anew with MiXCR; each CDR3 protein has one entry. The table includes about 1,800 distinct CDR3 sequences, over 45% detected once. With regard to this clonotype: Antigen unknown.

The sequenced material came from blood. The TCR sequence derives from a human donor with a blood cancer. V gene TRBV6-1 combines with J gene TRBJ2-5; TRBD2 agrees at 15 bases. The CDR3 reads CAIATGLAGGTQQETQYF. The CDR3 DNA reads TGTGCCATCGCTACAGGACTAGCGGGGGGGACGCAACAAGAGACCCAGTACTTC.